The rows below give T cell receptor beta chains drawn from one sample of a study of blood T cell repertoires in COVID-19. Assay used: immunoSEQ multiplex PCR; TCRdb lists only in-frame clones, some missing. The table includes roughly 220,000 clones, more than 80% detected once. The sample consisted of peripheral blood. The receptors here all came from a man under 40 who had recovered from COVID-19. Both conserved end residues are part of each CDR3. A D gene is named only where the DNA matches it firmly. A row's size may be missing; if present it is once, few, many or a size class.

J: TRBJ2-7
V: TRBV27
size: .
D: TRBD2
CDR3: CASSLSLAGGSYEQYF
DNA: TGTGCCAGCAGTTTATCACTAGCGGGGGGCTCCTACGAGCAGTACTTC

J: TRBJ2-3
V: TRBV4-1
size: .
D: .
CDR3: CASTLRGGAEWDTQYF
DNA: TGCGCCAGCACCTTGAGGGGGGGGGCCGAATGGGATACGCAGTATTTT

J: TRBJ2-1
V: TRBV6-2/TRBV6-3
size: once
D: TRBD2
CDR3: CASSYLAGPGPEQFF
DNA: TGTGCCAGCAGTTACCTAGCGGGCCCTGGGCCTGAGCAGTTCTTC

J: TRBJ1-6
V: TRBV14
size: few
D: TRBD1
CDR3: CASSRVRGSSPLHF
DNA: TGTGCCAGCAGCCGAGTCAGGGGGAGTTCACCCCTCCACTTT

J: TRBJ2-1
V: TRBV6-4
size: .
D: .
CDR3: CASSEDSQYNEQFF
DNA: TGTGCCAGCAGTGAAGACTCCCAATACAATGAGCAGTTCTTC

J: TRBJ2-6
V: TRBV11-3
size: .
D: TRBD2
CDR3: CASSSLLAEISLSGANVLTF
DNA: TGTGCCAGCAGCTCCCTACTAGCGGAGATTTCCCTCTCTGGGGCCAACGTCCTGACTTTC

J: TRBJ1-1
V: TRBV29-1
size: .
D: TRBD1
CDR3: CSVDSPGTVEAFF
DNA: TGCAGCGTGGATAGTCCCGGGACAGTTGAAGCTTTCTTT

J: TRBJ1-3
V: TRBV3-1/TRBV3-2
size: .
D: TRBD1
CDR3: CASSQVLGQANSGNTIYF
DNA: TGTGCCAGCAGCCAAGTTTTGGGACAGGCGAACTCTGGAAACACCATATATTTT

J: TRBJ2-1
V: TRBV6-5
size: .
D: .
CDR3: CASSFRRLESNEQFF
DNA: TGTGCCAGCAGTTTCCGAAGACTGGAATCAAATGAGCAGTTCTTC

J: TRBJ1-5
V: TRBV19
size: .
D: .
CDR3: CASSIRGYSNQPQHF
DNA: TGTGCCAGTAGTATAAGAGGTTATAGCAATCAGCCCCAGCATTTT

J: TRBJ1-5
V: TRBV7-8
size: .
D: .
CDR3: CASSLGGLQPQHF
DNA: TGTGCCAGCAGCTTAGGGGGGCTTCAGCCCCAGCATTTT

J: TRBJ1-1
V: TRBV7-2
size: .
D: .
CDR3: CASSSRTVSGRSNTEAFF
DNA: TGTGCCAGCAGCTCCCGGACAGTCTCCGGAAGGAGTAACACTGAAGCTTTCTTT

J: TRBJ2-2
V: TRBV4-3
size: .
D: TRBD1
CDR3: CASSQDISQGAGELFF
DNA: TGCGCCAGCAGCCAAGATATCTCACAGGGGGCCGGGGAGCTGTTTTTT

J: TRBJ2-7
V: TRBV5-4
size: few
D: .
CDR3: CASSPGAAQNEQYF
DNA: TGTGCCAGCAGCCCAGGGGCTGCCCAAAACGAGCAGTACTTC

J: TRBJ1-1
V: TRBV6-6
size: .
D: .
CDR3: CASINAGTEAFF
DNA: TGTGCCAGCATCAACGCGGGCACTGAAGCTTTCTTT

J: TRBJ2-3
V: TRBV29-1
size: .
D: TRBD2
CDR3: CSTLAGGHADTQYF
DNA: TGCAGCACCTTAGCGGGGGGGCATGCAGATACGCAGTATTTT

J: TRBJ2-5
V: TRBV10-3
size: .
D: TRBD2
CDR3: CAISYAGGGGQETQYF
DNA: TGTGCCATCAGCTATGCGGGAGGGGGGGGCCAAGAGACCCAGTACTTC

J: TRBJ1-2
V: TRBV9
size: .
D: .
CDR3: CASSVDGYGCTF
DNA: TGTGCCAGCAGCGTAGATGGTTATGGCTGCACCTTC

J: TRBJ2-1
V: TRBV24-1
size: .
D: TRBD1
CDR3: CATSPGGQGSDNEQFF
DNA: TGTGCCACCAGCCCGGGGGGACAGGGGAGTGACAATGAGCAGTTCTTC

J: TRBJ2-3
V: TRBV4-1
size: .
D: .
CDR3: CASSRPRSDTQYF
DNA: TGCGCCAGCAGCCGCCCACGGTCAGATACGCAGTATTTT

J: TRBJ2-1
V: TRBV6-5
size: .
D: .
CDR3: CASRYRELNEQFF
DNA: TGTGCCAGCAGGTACAGGGAGTTGAATGAGCAGTTCTTC

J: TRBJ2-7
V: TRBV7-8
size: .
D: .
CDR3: CASGRDRDAEQYF
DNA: TGTGCCAGCGGACGAGACAGAGACGCCGAGCAGTACTTC

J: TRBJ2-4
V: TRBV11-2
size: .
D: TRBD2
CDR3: CASSFSGAMGKNIQYF
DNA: TGTGCCAGCAGCTTTAGCGGGGCTATGGGCAAAAACATTCAGTACTTC

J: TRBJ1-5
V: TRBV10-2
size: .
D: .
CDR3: CASSDRALGDQPQHF
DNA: TGCGCCAGCAGTGACAGGGCTCTAGGAGATCAGCCCCAGCATTTT

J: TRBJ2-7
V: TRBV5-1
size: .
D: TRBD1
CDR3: CASSPWTGGDQYF
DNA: TGCGCCAGCAGCCCGTGGACAGGGGGCGATCAGTACTTC

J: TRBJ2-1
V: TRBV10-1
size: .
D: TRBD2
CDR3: CASSLAGKRYNEQFF
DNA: TGCGCCAGCAGTTTAGCGGGTAAACGCTACAATGAGCAGTTCTTC

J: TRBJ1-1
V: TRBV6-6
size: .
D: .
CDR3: CASSYGETEAFF
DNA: TGTGCCAGCAGTTACGGGGAGACTGAAGCTTTCTTT

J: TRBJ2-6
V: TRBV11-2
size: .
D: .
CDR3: CASSFPQGPISGANVLTF
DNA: TGTGCCAGCAGCTTCCCACAGGGCCCCATCTCTGGGGCCAACGTCCTGACTTTC

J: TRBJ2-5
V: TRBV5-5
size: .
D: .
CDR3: CASSLVGRGDYGTQYF
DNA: TGTGCCAGCAGCTTGGTAGGGCGGGGAGATTACGGGACCCAGTACTTC

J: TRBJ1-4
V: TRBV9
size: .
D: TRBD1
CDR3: CASSYSGQGGEKLFF
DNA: TGTGCCAGCAGTTATTCGGGACAGGGGGGTGAAAAACTGTTTTTT

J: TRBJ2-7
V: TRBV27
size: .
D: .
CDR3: CASSLLSSSYEQYF
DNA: TGTGCCAGCAGTTTATTGTCCAGCTCCTACGAGCAGTACTTC

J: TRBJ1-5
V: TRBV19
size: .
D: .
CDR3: CASRSGGIQPQHF
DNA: TGTGCCAGTAGGTCGGGAGGGATTCAGCCCCAGCATTTT

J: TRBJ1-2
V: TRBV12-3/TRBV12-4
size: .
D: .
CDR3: CASSSQEGYTF
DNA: TGTGCCAGCAGTTCACAGGAGGGCTACACCTTC

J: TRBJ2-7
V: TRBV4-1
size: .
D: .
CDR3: CASSQDLGEQYF
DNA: TGCGCCAGCAGCCAAGATCTCGGCGAGCAGTACTTC

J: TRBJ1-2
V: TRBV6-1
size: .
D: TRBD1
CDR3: CASSEGQGAGGYTF
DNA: TGTGCCAGCAGTGAAGGACAGGGGGCGGGTGGCTACACCTTC

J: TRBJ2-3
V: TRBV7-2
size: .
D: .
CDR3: CASSSREPHDTQYF
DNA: TGTGCCAGCAGCTCCCGGGAGCCCCATGATACGCAGTATTTT

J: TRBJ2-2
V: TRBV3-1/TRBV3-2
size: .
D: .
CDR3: CASSHILKGGTGELFF
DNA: TGTGCCAGCAGCCATATACTGAAGGGGGGGACCGGGGAGCTGTTTTTT

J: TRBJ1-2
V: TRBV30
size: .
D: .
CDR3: CAWKGLGGDQGYTF
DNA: TGTGCCTGGAAGGGGCTGGGAGGGGATCAAGGCTACACCTTC

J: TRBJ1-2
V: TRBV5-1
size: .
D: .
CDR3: CASSLGQTSYGYTF
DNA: TGCGCCAGCAGCTTGGGGCAAACTAGCTATGGCTACACCTTC

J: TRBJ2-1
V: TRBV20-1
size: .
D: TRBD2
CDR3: CSASRLAGASNEQFF
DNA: TGCAGTGCTAGTCGACTAGCGGGGGCAAGTAATGAGCAGTTCTTC

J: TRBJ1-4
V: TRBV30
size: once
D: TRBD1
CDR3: CARGQGARKLFF
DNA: TGTGCGAGGGGACAGGGGGCCAGAAAACTGTTTTTT

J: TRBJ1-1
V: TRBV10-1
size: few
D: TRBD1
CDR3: CASSGSGQVNTEAFF
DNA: TGCGCCAGCAGCGGATCGGGACAGGTGAACACTGAAGCTTTCTTT

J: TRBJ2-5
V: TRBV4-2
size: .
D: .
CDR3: CASSQEWSRETQYF
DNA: TGTGCCAGCAGCCAAGAATGGAGTCGGGAGACCCAGTACTTC

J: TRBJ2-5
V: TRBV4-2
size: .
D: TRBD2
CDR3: CASSLGTSGPILYQETQYF
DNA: TGTGCCAGCAGCCTCGGGACTAGCGGACCCATACTGTACCAAGAGACCCAGTACTTC

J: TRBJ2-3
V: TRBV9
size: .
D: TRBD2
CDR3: CASSAGAAGGPDTQYF
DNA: TGTGCCAGCAGCGCCGGCGCAGCGGGGGGGCCAGATACGCAGTATTTT

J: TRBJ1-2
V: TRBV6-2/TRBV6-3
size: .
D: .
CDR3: CASSWARGYTF
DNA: TGTGCCAGCAGTTGGGCAAGAGGCTACACCTTC

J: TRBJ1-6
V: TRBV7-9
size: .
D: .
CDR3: CASSFNRGSYNSPLHF
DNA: TGTGCCAGCAGCTTTAACCGGGGATCCTATAATTCACCCCTCCACTTT

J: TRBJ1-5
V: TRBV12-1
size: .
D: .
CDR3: CASSFGQDALDSNQPQHF
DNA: TGTGCCAGCAGCTTTGGACAGGATGCATTGGATAGCAATCAGCCCCAGCATTTT

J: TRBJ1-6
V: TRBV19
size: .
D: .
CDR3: CASRSGTPNSPLHF
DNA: TGTGCCAGTAGGTCCGGGACACCTAATTCACCCCTCCACTTT